The 17 T cell receptor beta chains reported below all come from one sample, sequenced in a study of type 1 and type 2 diabetes patients. The PCR template was genomic DNA. A primer set of 30 forward and 13 reverse primers amplified the CDR3. A single record per CDR3 protein comes from TCRdb applying MiXCR to the multiplex PCR reads. Of about 250,000 distinct CDR3 sequences listed, around 47% were seen once; the top ten hold about an eighth. The specimen was peripheral blood mononuclear cells (PBMCs). Receptors originate from a man younger than 35 with type 2 diabetes.

This clonotype appeared a few times. The chain links TRBV6-1 to TRBJ2-1; D is unresolved. Germline CDR1 MNHNS, CDR2 SASEGT. This CDR3 contains 11 residues. V lost 5 bases to trimming and J lost 7 bases, with 6 bases between them. The CDR3 loop is CASSYGNEQFF. CDR3 nucleotides: TGTGCCAGCAGTTACGGGAATGAGCAGTTCTTC.

In this sample, this clonotype turned up a few times. The rearrangement joins TRBV15 to TRBJ2-2; no reliable D call. Germline values: CDR1 LNHNV, CDR2 YYDKDF (reference sequence). The CDR3 consists of 15 residues. V was trimmed by 1 base and J by 8 bases, leaving 14 bases between them. CDR3 sequence (DNA): TGTGCCACCAGCAGAGGGGAAAGCTTTGGGGGGGAGCTGTTTTTT. Residues: CATSRGESFGGELFF. The whole variable domain, remainder taken from reference TRBV15 and TRBJ2-2, is DAMVIQNPRYQVTQFGKPVTLSCSQTLNHNVMYWYQQKSSQAPKLLFHYYDKDFNNEADTPDNFQSRRPNTSFCFLDIRSPGLGDTAMYLCATSRGESFGGELFFGEGSRLTVL.

J is TRBJ1-1 and V is TRBV28, with a tentative D call TRBD1 (5 bases). The CDR3 length is 15 residues. The germline CDR1 and CDR2 sequences are MDHEN and SYDVKM. V lost 5 bases and J 0 bases, leaving 13 bases between the germline ends. The CDR3 spells CASSAIGTMNTEAFF. CDR3 nucleotides: TGTGCCAGCAGTGCGATAGGGACCATGAACACTGAAGCTTTCTTT. Supplemented by reference TRBV28 and TRBJ1-1, the full variable domain reads DVKVTQSSRYLVKRTGEKVFLECVQDMDHENMFWYRQDPGLGLRLIYFSYDVKMKEKGDIPEGYSVSREKKERFSLILESASTNQTSMYLCASSAIGTMNTEAFFGQGTRLTVV.

This clonotype turned up a few times. This chain connects TRBV19 to TRBJ2-7, with a tentative D call TRBD2 (6 bases). Per germline, CDR1 LNHDA and CDR2 SQIVND (reference sequence). Trimming shortened V by 1 base and J by 5 bases, and 21 bases separated the two germline ends. The CDR3 sequence is 17 residues long. The CDR3: CASSIAPRSGRADEQYF. The CDR3 DNA follows: TGTGCCAGTAGTATAGCCCCTCGCTCCGGGAGAGCTGACGAGCAGTACTTC.

The chain combines TRBV7-9 with TRBJ1-2, with 7 bases identical to TRBD1. CDR1 SEHNR and CDR2 FQNEAQ come from the germline V gene (reference sequence). This CDR3 region has 15 residues. The junction had 9 bases not matched to a gene; V was cut back by 4 bases and J by 4 bases. Here the CDR3 DNA reads TGTGCCAGCAGCTCCTCGATCGGGACAGTCTATGGCTACACCTTC. Amino acids: CASSSSIGTVYGYTF. The entire variable domain, with the rest obtained from reference TRBV7-9 and TRBJ1-2, is as follows: DTGVSQNPRHKITKRGQNVTFRCDPISEHNRLYWYRQTLGQGPEFLTYFQNEAQLEKSRLLSDRFSAERPKGSFSTLEIQRTEQGDSAMYLCASSSSIGTVYGYTFGSGTRLTVV.

The CDR3 DNA sequence: TGCAGTGCTAGAGATCCGGGGAACCCCTACGAGCAGTACTTC. Protein product: CSARDPGNPYEQYF. The genes are TRBV20-1 and TRBJ2-7, with D possibly TRBD2 on 5 matching bases. Germline CDR1 DFQATT, CDR2 SNEGSKA (reference sequence). Trimming stripped 0 bases from V and 2 bases from J, with 11 bases between. The CDR3 is 14 amino acids.

V is TRBV27 and J is TRBJ2-7; perhaps TRBD2 as D (5 bases). The CDR3 has 14 amino acids. Germline values: CDR1 MNHEY, CDR2 SMNVEV (reference sequence). V lost 3 bases and J 5 bases, leaving 14 bases between the germline ends. The CDR3 is CASSFVGEGNEQYF. The CDR3 nucleotides read TGTGCCAGCAGTTTTGTAGGTGAGGGAAACGAGCAGTACTTC.

The chain employs TRBV20-1 and TRBJ2-7; D assignment may be TRBD1 or TRBD2 (5 bases each). CDR1 is DFQATT, CDR2 SNEGSKA, per germline (reference sequence). Trimming left V 6 bases short and J 2 bases short, with 8 bases between. CDR3 length equals 11 residues. In DNA, the CDR3 is TGCAGTGCCACGGGGCCCTACGAGCAGTACTTC. It codes for CSATGPYEQYF.

This rearrangement joins TRBV5-1 to TRBJ2-7, with a tentative D call TRBD1 (7 bases). The germline gives CDR1 SGHRS, CDR2 YFSETQ. CDR3 size: 15 residues. Trimming pared 3 bases from V and 6 bases from J, leaving 19 bases between. DNA of the CDR3: TGCGCCAGCAGCTCAGGGGGGACAGTCTGGTCCGAGCAGTACTTC. Its translation is CASSSGGTVWSEQYF. Full variable domain (rest looked up from reference TRBV5-1 and TRBJ2-7): KAGVTQTPRYLIKTRGQQVTLSCSPISGHRSVSWYQQTPGQGLQFLFEYFSETQRNKGNFPGRFSGRQFSNSRSEMNVSTLELGDSALYLCASSSGGTVWSEQYFGPGTRLTVT.

The V and J genes are TRBV30 and TRBJ1-2; no clear D. The V gene's germline CDR1 is GTSNPN and CDR2 SVGIG (reference sequence). V gave up 0 bases and J gave up 7 bases, with 12 bases separating them. This CDR3 region has 13 residues. This CDR3 is CAWSVRAYCGYTF. DNA for the CDR3: TGTGCCTGGAGTGTACGGGCTTACTGTGGCTACACCTTC.

This clonotype has more than one count but fewer than ten. The J gene is TRBJ2-7, the V gene TRBV5-1, with D maybe TRBD1 (5 bases). The CDR3 runs to 13 residues. CDR1 is SGHRS and CDR2 is YFSETQ in the germline V gene. Trimming removed 2 bases at V and 4 bases at J, with 10 bases between. CDR3 DNA sequence: TGCGCCAGCAGCTTTGACAGCTATTACGAGCAGTACTTC. This translates into CASSFDSYYEQYF.

This chain uses TRBV7-2 with TRBJ2-7; D call uncertain. The CDR3 length is 15 residues. CDR1 and CDR2 (germline): SGHTA, FQGNSA. V dropped 0 bases and J dropped 2 bases, with 11 bases sitting between them. The DNA for the CDR3 is TGTGCCAGCAGCTTAGCGTACGACCCTACCTACGAGCAGTACTTC. Its translation is CASSLAYDPTYEQYF.

V and J are TRBV19 and TRBJ2-7; TRBD1 is a possible D gene (6 bases). The ends were cut back, 5 bases at V and 0 bases at J, with 11 bases in the middle. Germline CDR1 and CDR2: LNHDA and SQIVND (reference sequence). The CDR3 spans 14 residues. The CDR3 bases are TGTGCCAGTAGTCCCGGACAGTTCTCCTACGAGCAGTACTTC. This gives the protein CASSPGQFSYEQYF.

This clonotype was observed a handful of times. This chain joins TRBV19 and TRBJ2-1; 7 positions match TRBD2. V lost 1 base to trimming and J lost 7 bases; unmatched junction nucleotides: 7. The CDR3 covers 15 residues. Germline V lookup: CDR1 LNHDA, CDR2 SQIVND (reference sequence). The CDR3: CASSIGLAGRNEQFF. The CDR3 region has the DNA TGTGCCAGTAGTATAGGACTAGCCGGTAGGAATGAGCAGTTCTTC.

This clonotype was observed at least ten times. The chain joins TRBV25-1 to TRBJ2-7; D perhaps matches TRBD1 (6 bases). With 4 bases removed from V and 2 bases from J, the gap between germline ends came to 18 bases. Germline CDR1 MGHDK, CDR2 SYGVNS. This CDR3 has 16 residues. CDR3 sequence (DNA): TGTGCCAGCAGTGCAAACGTGGCGGCAGGGGCCTACGAGCAGTACTTC. Translated: CASSANVAAGAYEQYF.

The chain has TRBV5-6 and TRBJ1-1, with 7 bases lining up with TRBD1. The CDR3 is 14 amino acids. Germline assignment: CDR1 SGHDT and CDR2 YYEEEE. V shed 6 bases, J shed 4 bases, and the junction held 9 bases outside the gene matches. The CDR3 sequence: CASTLEGAGTEAFF. CDR3 DNA: TGTGCCAGCACCCTCGAGGGGGCGGGCACTGAAGCTTTCTTT.

The chain links TRBV27 to TRBJ2-3; weak D call: TRBD2 (7 bases). V was shortened by 3 bases and J by 2 bases, with 12 bases between the two germline ends. This CDR3 comprises 15 residues. Per the germline V gene, CDR1 is MNHEY and CDR2 is SMNVEV (reference sequence). CDR3 in amino acids: CASSFRGGATDTQYF. CDR3 bases: TGTGCCAGCAGTTTCCGAGGGGGGGCCACAGATACGCAGTATTTT.